Listed below are T cell receptor beta chains from one sample, sequenced in a study of shared clonotypes between healthy human individuals. TCRdb keeps only in-frame clones here, not all; method: immunoSEQ multiplex PCR. The repertoire holds about 2.1 million clones, with about 93% as singletons. The sequenced sample consisted of naive CD8+ T cells from PBMCs. These receptors all stem from a man younger than 30 in good health. Some clones in this sample may be carry-over from other donors' samples. Both conserved end residues are part of each CDR3. Fields, in order: D gene, V gene, J gene, CDR3 length, clone size, CDR3 DNA, CDR3 protein. The D gene is left open where the match is weak. The listing skips clone size in some rows; elsewhere it reads once, few, many or a size class.

>TRBD2|TRBV7-2|TRBJ2-7|16|-
TGTGCCAGCAGCTCCCTTCTAGCGGGGGCCTCCTACGAGCAGTACTTC
CASSSLLAGASYEQYF
>-|TRBV13|TRBJ2-5|15|once
TGTGCCAGCAGCCTAACAATGGGGGCTGAAGGGACCCAGTACTTC
CASSLTMGAEGTQYF
>-|TRBV29-1|TRBJ1-2|12|-
TGCAGCGTCCCTAGGGCGGGATTTGGCTACACCTTC
CSVPRAGFGYTF
>-|TRBV5-1|TRBJ2-1|14|-
TGCGCCAGCAGCTTAGGCGGGAATAACAATGAGCAGTTCTTC
CASSLGGNNNEQFF
>-|TRBV7-3|TRBJ2-5|14|-
TGTGCCAGCAGCTTAAGTAGTGAGGTAGAGACCCAGTACTTC
CASSLSSEVETQYF
>-|TRBV7-2|TRBJ2-1|14|-
TGTGCCAGCAGCTACACAGGGATCTACAATGAGCAGTTCTTC
CASSYTGIYNEQFF
>-|TRBV28|TRBJ2-2|14|-
TGTGCCAGCAGCCCCCGGGAGCCCACCGGGGAGCTGTTTTTT
CASSPREPTGELFF
>-|TRBV7-9|TRBJ2-2|14|-
TGTGCGACCGTAGGGCTAGCGCGTACCGGGGAGCTGTTTTTT
CATVGLARTGELFF
>-|TRBV2|TRBJ1-2|13|few
TGTGCCAGCAGTGTTAACAGTAACTATGGCTACACCTTC
CASSVNSNYGYTF
>-|TRBV7-9|TRBJ1-1|11|few
TGTGCCAGCAGCCCAGGCATGGAGGCTTTCTTT
CASSPGMEAFF
>TRBD1|TRBV10-1|TRBJ2-7|16|-
TGCGCCAGCAGACAACCACCCGGGACAGGGTGTTACGAGCAGTACTTC
CASRQPPGTGCYEQYF
>-|TRBV19|TRBJ1-3|12|-
TGTGCCAGTATTGGTATAGGAAACACCATATATTTT
CASIGIGNTIYF
>-|TRBV7-9|TRBJ2-1|13|-
TGTGCCAGCAGCTTAGCAGGGCAGAATGAGCAGTTCTTC
CASSLAGQNEQFF
>-|TRBV5-5|TRBJ2-1|15|-
TGTGCCAGCAGCTTGGTATCGAGCCTAGACAATGAGCAGTTCTTC
CASSLVSSLDNEQFF
>-|TRBV5-1|TRBJ1-2|14|-
TGCGCCAGCAGCTTGGGGGGGATCCCCAAAGGCTACACCTTC
CASSLGGIPKGYTF
>-|TRBV19|TRBJ1-1|16|once
TGTGCCAGTAGTATTTACGGATTGACCATGAACACTGAAGCTTTCTTT
CASSIYGLTMNTEAFF
>-|TRBV19|TRBJ2-2|15|-
TGTGCCAGTAGTCGGCGGGGTCTAAACACCGGGGAGCTGTTTTTT
CASSRRGLNTGELFF
>TRBD1|TRBV11-2|TRBJ2-1|17|-
TGTGCCAGCAGCACCCGACGAACAGGGGGCACGGGCAATGAGCAGTTCTTC
CASSTRRTGGTGNEQFF
>-|TRBV11-2|TRBJ2-7|15|once
TGTGCCAGCAGTCCGAGGGAAGACCCTGCCCACGAGCAGTACTTC
CASSPREDPAHEQYF
>-|TRBV6-1|TRBJ2-1|15|-
TGTGCCAGCAAGGGGAGGGGGTCTAACTACAATGAGCAGTTCTTC
CASKGRGSNYNEQFF
>-|TRBV10-3|TRBJ1-2|13|-
TGTGCCATCAGTGAGTCGGACGGAGATGGCTACACCTTC
CAISESDGDGYTF
>-|TRBV11-2|TRBJ2-7|12|-
TGTGCCAGCAGCGGACTTTCCTACGAGCAGTACTTC
CASSGLSYEQYF